This T cell receptor (beta chain) was identified in a study of cytomegalovirus exposure and HLA in healthy donors. Overall study findings and caveats: A later analysis linked a missense DCLRE1C variant to TCR beta V- and J-gene trimming. TCR beta sequences numbering around 15,000 were associated with HLA alleles at 0.05 false discovery rate in a later analysis. Productive rates of about 90% or about 30% were seen for most TCR beta V segments in an earlier analysis.

V lost 4 bases to trimming and J lost 6 bases, with 17 bases between them. Germline V lookup: CDR1 SGHRS, CDR2 YFSETQ. This CDR3 spans 15 amino acids. The PCR used 60 Vbeta and 13 Jbeta primers. Only in-frame clones appear in the TCRdb table, and some are missing; sequencing was by immunoSEQ multiplex PCR. This table has some 100,000 clones, approximately 81% appearing once. Note on this clone: No antigen is known for it.

The rearrangement uses TRBV5-1 and TRBJ2-1, with D perhaps matching TRBD1 (6 bases). This clonotype originated in a male donor in good health and CMV-seropositive. Sequenced material: PBMCs. This chain's CDR3 is CASSPTGKSGNEQFF. The CDR3, as DNA: TGCGCCAGCAGCCCCACAGGGAAGTCCGGCAATGAGCAGTTCTTC.